This entry lists 25 T cell receptor beta chains sequenced from one sample in a study of identical twins. TCRdb fed the 5' RACE reads into MiXCR, producing one record per CDR3 protein. Of roughly 690,000 distinct CDR3 sequences in the sample, approximately 6.1% were seen once. Material: naive T cells sorted from blood. The source is a man aged 18 to 29 in good health.

This clonotype was seen many times. V usage is TRBV3-1 and J usage is TRBJ1-5, with TRBD1 as a possible D gene (5 bases). CDR3 length equals 15 residues. V was trimmed by 5 bases and J by 0 bases, leaving 11 bases between them. In germline, CDR1 is LGHDT, CDR2 YNNKEL (reference sequence). This CDR3 is CASSGGRHSNQPQHF. CDR3 nucleotides: TGTGCCAGCAGCGGGGGACGGCATAGCAATCAGCCCCAGCATTTT.

The table lists this clonotype with many counts. This chain connects TRBV5-1 to TRBJ2-1; 7 bases match TRBD1. The CDR3 runs to 12 residues. Unmatched junction bases numbered 4, after V lost 4 bases and J lost 9 bases. In germline, CDR1 is SGHRS, CDR2 YFSETQ. In nucleotides, the CDR3 is TGCGCCAGCAGCCGAACAGGGGTTGAGCAGTTCTTC. Translated, it gives CASSRTGVEQFF.

This clonotype was counted between two and nine times. This chain uses TRBV20-1 with TRBJ2-7, with 8 bases that match TRBD2. V was clipped by 1 base and J by 4 bases; unmatched bases: 3. Germline V gene data show CDR1 as DFQATT and CDR2 as SNEGSKA (reference sequence). The CDR3 runs 13 residues. In DNA form, the CDR3 reads TGCAGTGCTAGAGGCCCTAGCGGGTACGAGCAGTACGTC. Amino acid sequence: CSARGPSGYEQYV.

The V gene is TRBV20-1, the J gene TRBJ2-1; D is uncertain. CDR1 DFQATT and CDR2 SNEGSKA come from the germline V gene (reference sequence). The germline V and J ends were trimmed by 6 bases and 6 bases, with 12 bases remaining between them. This CDR3 region has 12 residues. CDR3 region: CSAPPLGNEQFF. CDR3 DNA: TGCAGTGCCCCCCCGTTAGGCAATGAGCAGTTCTTC.

This clonotype was seen at least ten times. The chain joins TRBV15 to TRBJ2-7; possibly TRBD2 for D (6 bases). V was trimmed by 3 bases and J by 7 bases, leaving 16 bases between them. This CDR3 is 14 amino acids long. In germline, CDR1 is LNHNV, CDR2 YYDKDF (reference sequence). The DNA for the CDR3 is TGTGCCACCAGCAGGTCGCGTGGGGAGGTGGAGCAGTACTTC. Encoded protein: CATSRSRGEVEQYF.

This clonotype was counted many times. V gene TRBV20-1 combines with J gene TRBJ2-7, with 9 bases matching TRBD2. V trimming: 4 bases; J trimming: 2 bases; junction bases outside the gene matches: 6. CDR1 is DFQATT and CDR2 is SNEGSKA in the germline V gene (reference sequence). CDR3 size: 14 residues. The CDR3: CSATRLAEAYEQYF. The CDR3 nucleotides read TGCAGTGCTACACGACTAGCGGAAGCCTACGAGCAGTACTTC.

The chain is built from TRBV15 and TRBJ1-5, with D uncertain. The CDR3 sequence is 13 residues long. Germline loops: CDR1 LNHNV, CDR2 YYDKDF (reference sequence). The germline V and J ends were trimmed by 1 base and 5 bases, with 6 bases remaining between them. CDR3 sequence reads: CATSRVTDQPQHF. In DNA, the CDR3 is TGTGCCACCAGCAGAGTAACCGATCAGCCCCAGCATTTT.

The chain joins TRBV13 to TRBJ2-3; D gene ambiguous. Trimming left V 5 bases short and J 4 bases short, with 10 bases between. The CDR3 spans 13 residues. The germline gives CDR1 PRHDT, CDR2 FYEKMQ (reference sequence). CDR3: CASSPDLADTQYF. The CDR3 bases are TGTGCCAGCAGCCCAGACCTCGCAGATACGCAGTATTTT. The full variable domain, in which reference TRBV13 and TRBJ2-3 provide the parts outside the CDR3, is AAGVIQSPRHLIKEKRETATLKCYPIPRHDTVYWYQQGPGQDPQFLISFYEKMQSDKGSIPDRFSAQQFSDYHSELNMSSLELGDSALYFCASSPDLADTQYFGPGTRLTVL.

This chain connects TRBV20-1 to TRBJ2-1; maybe TRBD2 (7 bases). Per the germline V gene, CDR1 is DFQATT and CDR2 is SNEGSKA (reference sequence). The CDR3 loop spans 17 amino acids. V was cut by 0 bases and J by 3 bases, with 18 bases left in between. This CDR3 is CSARDRGGALLYNEQFF. In DNA, the CDR3 is TGCAGTGCTAGAGATCGTGGGGGGGCTCTACTCTACAATGAGCAGTTCTTC.

The chain employs TRBV15 and TRBJ2-1; tentative D call: TRBD1 (6 bases). This CDR3 has 15 amino acids. With 4 bases removed from V and 7 bases from J, the gap between germline ends came to 17 bases. CDR1 and CDR2 from the germline V gene are LNHNV and YYDKDF (reference sequence). The CDR3 sequence is CATSTNGQGWNEQFF. The CDR3 bases are TGTGCCACCAGCACTAACGGCCAGGGGTGGAATGAGCAGTTCTTC.

In this sample, this clonotype turned up a few times. The chain carries TRBV5-1 and TRBJ2-1, with D possibly being TRBD1 or TRBD2 (5 bases each). Germline CDR1 SGHRS, CDR2 YFSETQ. V gave up 4 bases and J gave up 8 bases, with 19 bases separating them. CDR3 length: 15 residues. Here the CDR3 DNA reads TGCGCCAGCAGCCGGGGCGGAGGAATGGTGGATGAGCAGTTCTTC. Protein sequence: CASSRGGGMVDEQFF.

V usage is TRBV2 and J usage is TRBJ2-7, with TRBD1 matching 8 bases. Germline CDR1 is SNHLY and CDR2 is FYNNEI. The CDR3 covers 16 residues. The J segment lost 0 bases and the V segment lost 8 bases, leaving 12 bases of the junction unmatched. As DNA, the CDR3 is TGTGCCAGCGAGGCCAGGGGGCTTACATACTCCTACGAGCAGTACGTC. Translated, it gives CASEARGLTYSYEQYV.

This clonotype was recorded at least ten times. The V gene is TRBV7-9, the J gene TRBJ1-2; D unclear. Trimming took off 3 bases at V and 6 bases at J, with 8 bases between the two ends. CDR1 is SEHNR and CDR2 is FQNEAQ in the germline V gene (reference sequence). The CDR3 runs to 12 residues. In DNA form, the CDR3 reads TGTGCCAGCAGCTTGGCGAATAATGGCTACACCTTC. As protein: CASSLANNGYTF.

The chain couples TRBV6-2 or TRBV6-3 to TRBJ2-7, with TRBD2 matching over 9 bases. Germline-derived CDR1 and CDR2 are MNHEY and SVGEGT. The J segment lost 2 bases and the V segment lost 7 bases, leaving 9 bases of the junction unmatched. The CDR3 spans 15 residues. CDR3 sequence reads: CASNHLSGSTYEQYF. For the CDR3, the DNA is TGTGCCAGCAACCATCTTAGCGGGAGCACCTACGAGCAGTACTTC.

This clonotype was recorded many times. This chain links TRBV10-3 with TRBJ2-2; D call uncertain. With 4 bases removed from V and 6 bases from J, the gap between germline ends came to 12 bases. This CDR3 comprises 14 residues. The germline gives CDR1 ENHRY, CDR2 SYGVKD. CDR3 in amino acids: CAISAVGYPGELFF. Written as DNA, the CDR3 is TGTGCCATCAGTGCTGTGGGGTACCCCGGGGAGCTGTTTTTT.

The J gene is TRBJ1-1, the V gene TRBV5-1; D gene unclear. The CDR3 has 15 amino acids. Trimming took 4 bases from V and 1 from J, leaving 14 bases between them. The germline V gene has CDR1 SGHRS and CDR2 YFSETQ. The CDR3 here is CASSPGGKANTEAFF. The DNA of the CDR3 is TGCGCCAGCAGCCCGGGAGGGAAGGCGAACACTGAAGCTTTCTTT.

The table lists this clonotype with a few counts. V is TRBV24-1 and J is TRBJ1-2, with 8 bases that match TRBD1. The V gene's germline CDR1 is KGHDR and CDR2 SFDVKD. The CDR3 is 13 amino acids. Trimming took 7 bases from V and 6 from J; bases not matched to a gene: 6. The CDR3 loop reads CATRGGQGNGYTF. In DNA form, the CDR3 reads TGTGCCACCAGGGGAGGACAGGGCAATGGCTACACCTTC.

This clonotype has at least ten counts. The chain employs TRBV6-2 or TRBV6-3 and TRBJ2-1; 13 positions match TRBD2. Germline V gene lookup returns CDR1 MNHEY and CDR2 SVGEGT. The CDR3 loop spans 20 amino acids. V gave up 6 bases and J gave up 0 bases; unmatched junction bases: 14. The CDR3 sequence: CASRSTAPGLAGSSYNEQFF. Here the CDR3 DNA reads TGTGCCAGCAGATCAACGGCTCCGGGACTAGCGGGGAGCTCCTACAATGAGCAGTTCTTC.

CDR3 in amino acids: CASSEFGGDSTGELFF. For the CDR3, the DNA is TGTGCCAGCAGTGAATTTGGGGGGGATAGCACCGGGGAGCTGTTTTTT. V is TRBV2 and J is TRBJ2-2; 7 positions agree with TRBD2. This CDR3 has 16 residues. V lost 2 bases, J lost 4 bases, and 7 bases stayed unmatched. The V gene's germline CDR1 is SNHLY and CDR2 FYNNEI. The full variable domain, with the rest looked up from reference TRBV2 and TRBJ2-2, is EPEVTQTPSHQVTQMGQEVILRCVPISNHLYFYWYRQILGQKVEFLVSFYNNEISEKSEIFDDQFSVERPDGSNFTLKIRSTKLEDSAMYFCASSEFGGDSTGELFFGEGSRLTVL.

The chain uses TRBV18 and TRBJ2-5, with D unresolved. Germline CDR1 is KGHSH and CDR2 is LQKENI. CDR3 length: 16 amino acids. The V and J ends lost 0 bases and 2 bases respectively, with 13 bases between them. CDR3: CASSPPGRVRQETQYF. CDR3 in DNA: TGTGCCAGCTCACCACCCGGAAGGGTGAGGCAAGAGACCCAGTACTTC.

This clonotype was seen ten or more times. The J gene is TRBJ1-3, the V gene TRBV12-3 or TRBV12-4, with D hard to call. With 3 bases removed from V and 1 base from J, the gap between germline ends came to 10 bases. The length of the CDR3 is 15 residues. The CDR3 region has the DNA TGTGCCAGCAGTTTCCAGGCCGCTTCTGGAAACACCATATATTTT. Amino acids: CASSFQAASGNTIYF.

This clonotype appeared a few times. The chain has TRBV28 and TRBJ1-1; the match to TRBD1 covers 12 bases. The ends lost 6 bases at V and 7 bases at J; junction bases unmatched: 9. Germline V gene data show CDR1 as MDHEN and CDR2 as SYDVKM. CDR3 length: 15 residues. The CDR3 sequence is CASRGQGAVGGEAFF. CDR3 bases: TGTGCCAGCAGGGGACAGGGGGCAGTTGGTGGTGAAGCTTTCTTT.

The chain joins TRBV11-1 to TRBJ2-6; D may match TRBD1 or TRBD2 (7 bases each). There are 18 residues in the CDR3. The V and J ends lost 5 bases and 3 bases respectively, with 20 bases between them. Germline assignment: CDR1 SGHAT and CDR2 FQDESV (reference sequence). The CDR3 DNA reads as TGTGCCAGCAGCACGACCGGGGAGGGGGCAGTTGGGGCCAACGTCCTGACTTTC. As protein: CASSTTGEGAVGANVLTF.

This clonotype was seen many times. V is TRBV20-1 and J is TRBJ2-3; TRBD2 matches at 8 bases. Looked up from germline, CDR1 is DFQATT and CDR2 is SNEGSKA (reference sequence). There are 13 residues in the CDR3. With V trimmed by 8 bases and J by 2 bases, 6 bases remained unmatched. In DNA, the CDR3 is TGCAGTCCCCCCGGGAGGGACACAGATACGCAGTATTTT. Its protein product is CSPPGRDTDTQYF.

This clonotype showed up just a few times. For the CDR3, the DNA is TGCAGCGCCGGGTATCGGGGGGAATTCGAGACCCAGTACTTC. Translation gives CSAGYRGEFETQYF. The chain couples TRBV29-1 to TRBJ2-5; 7 bases align to TRBD2. Germline CDR1 reads SQVTM; CDR2 reads ANQGSEA. This CDR3 has 14 amino acids. V shed 7 bases, J shed 5 bases, and the junction held 13 bases outside the gene matches.